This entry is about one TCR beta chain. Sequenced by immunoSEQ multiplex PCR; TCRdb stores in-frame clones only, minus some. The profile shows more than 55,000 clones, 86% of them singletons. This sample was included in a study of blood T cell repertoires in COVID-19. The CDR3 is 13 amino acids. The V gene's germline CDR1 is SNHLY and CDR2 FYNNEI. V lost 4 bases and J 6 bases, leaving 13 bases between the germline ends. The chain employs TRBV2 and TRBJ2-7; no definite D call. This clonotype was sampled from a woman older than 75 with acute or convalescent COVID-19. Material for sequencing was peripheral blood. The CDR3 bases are TGTGCCAGCAGTGGTCCCCCTCCGGGCGAGCAGTACTTC. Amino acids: CASSGPPPGEQYF.